These 15 T cell receptor beta chains share one sample of origin, sequenced in a study of CD8+CD57+ T cells in acquired aplastic anemia listed by TCRdb under 2018. TCRdb lists the instrument as Illumina HiSeq 2000. Genomic DNA served as template for TCR beta VDJ combination and CDR3 sequence profiling. TCRdb redid the processing of the public reads, applying fastp at Q25 and MiXCR, and retained in-frame beta chains. Each CDR3 protein appears once, grouped with its most common genes and DNA. Present in this sample are over 150,000 distinct CDR3 sequences, approximately 49% of which were seen just once. Roughly 15% of the sample comes from the top ten. Specimen: sorted CD4+, CD8+, or CD8+CD57+ T cells (not recorded which) from PBMCs. These receptors were obtained from a human donor in good health, serving as a control.

V usage is TRBV10-3 and J usage is TRBJ1-1; D is undetermined. V shed 2 bases and J shed 5 bases, with 12 bases lying between them. Germline CDR1 ENHRY, CDR2 SYGVKD. The CDR3 totals 14 residues. CDR3 DNA: TGTGCCATCAGTGAGAGGTCAGGTGGGACTGAAGCTTTCTTT. Its translation is CAISERSGGTEAFF.

The genes are TRBV15 and TRBJ1-3, with D unresolved. Between the trimmed V and J ends, which lost 5 bases and 6 bases, there was a span of 11 bases. The germline gives CDR1 LNHNV, CDR2 YYDKDF (reference sequence). This CDR3 has 13 amino acids. The CDR3 coding sequence is TGTGCCACCAGCGGCACTGACGTAAACACCATATATTTT. Protein product: CATSGTDVNTIYF.

This chain connects TRBV19 to TRBJ2-7; D gene ambiguous. The CDR3 totals 12 residues. From germline, CDR1 is LNHDA and CDR2 SQIVND (reference sequence). With 5 bases removed from V and 4 bases from J, the gap between germline ends came to 9 bases. CDR3 loop: CASSPGVYEQYF. CDR3 bases: TGTGCCAGTAGTCCTGGGGTGTACGAGCAGTACTTC.

The genes are TRBV7-2 and TRBJ2-7; 10 bases align to TRBD1. The CDR3 runs to 15 residues. After removal of 4 bases from V and 3 bases from J, the junction contained 6 bases not matched to a gene. Per the germline V gene, CDR1 is SGHTA and CDR2 is FQGNSA. The CDR3 sequence is CASSSQTGGGYEQYF. DNA of the CDR3: TGTGCCAGCAGCTCGCAGACAGGGGGCGGCTACGAGCAGTACTTC.

The chain uses TRBV7-2 and TRBJ2-4; maybe TRBD1 (5 bases). Germline values: CDR1 SGHTA, CDR2 FQGNSA. Trimming left V 1 base short and J 8 bases short, with 15 bases between. The CDR3 is 15 amino acids. The CDR3 nucleotides read TGTGCCAGCAGCTTAGGTGGTGGAACAGGCTACATTCAGTACTTC. Amino acids: CASSLGGGTGYIQYF.

This clonotype was seen at least ten times. This chain uses TRBV2 with TRBJ2-3; 13 bases are shared with TRBD2. V shed 6 bases, J shed 1 base, and the junction held 1 base outside the gene matches. The CDR3 covers 15 residues. CDR1 SNHLY and CDR2 FYNNEI come from the germline V gene. The CDR3 is CASSGTSGGTDTQYF. The CDR3 region has the DNA TGTGCCAGCAGCGGGACTAGCGGGGGCACAGATACGCAGTATTTT.

The genes are TRBV20-1 and TRBJ2-7, with 9 bases fitting TRBD1. Germline V gene data show CDR1 as DFQATT and CDR2 as SNEGSKA (reference sequence). V trimming: 1 base; J trimming: 6 bases; junction bases outside the gene matches: 13. The CDR3 length is 16 residues. The CDR3 here is CSARANRIDRGFEQYF. CDR3 coding DNA: TGCAGTGCTAGAGCGAACCGTATCGACAGGGGGTTCGAGCAGTACTTC.

The V gene is TRBV7-9, the J gene TRBJ2-3; unclear D gene. The CDR3 runs 13 residues. Germline CDR1 SEHNR, CDR2 FQNEAQ (reference sequence). V lost 2 bases, J lost 2 bases, and 5 bases lay in between. This CDR3 reads CASSLYDTDTQYF. CDR3 sequence (DNA): TGTGCCAGCAGCTTATACGACACAGATACGCAGTATTTT. Full variable domain (rest looked up from reference TRBV7-9 and TRBJ2-3): DTGVSQNPRHKITKRGQNVTFRCDPISEHNRLYWYRQTLGQGPEFLTYFQNEAQLEKSRLLSDRFSAERPKGSFSTLEIQRTEQGDSAMYLCASSLYDTDTQYFGPGTRLTVL.

This chain links TRBV7-3 with TRBJ2-1; TRBD2 agrees at 15 bases. Per germline, CDR1 SGHTA and CDR2 FQGTGA. This CDR3 spans 16 amino acids. After removal of 2 bases from V and 7 bases from J, the junction contained 3 bases not matched to a gene. The CDR3 spells CASSLAGLAGGNEQFF. The CDR3 DNA sequence: TGTGCCAGCAGCTTAGCGGGACTAGCGGGGGGAAATGAGCAGTTCTTC.

The chain employs TRBV20-1 and TRBJ1-5, with 7 bases identical to TRBD1. The CDR3 runs to 13 residues. V gave up 4 bases and J gave up 9 bases; unmatched junction bases: 9. Per the germline V gene, CDR1 is DFQATT and CDR2 is SNEGSKA (reference sequence). Written as DNA, the CDR3 is TGCAGTGCTACCACGGACAGGCAGGCGCCCCAGCATTTT. It specifies CSATTDRQAPQHF.

Notes on this clonotype: An end of the junction differs from the germline gene, which may be a read error. J is TRBJ1-2 and V is TRBV5-1; 10 nucleotides agree with TRBD1. In germline, CDR1 is SGHRS, CDR2 YFSETQ. CDR3 length equals 16 residues. The CDR3 coding sequence is TGCGCTAGCAGCTCTCGGACAGGGGGAAGTAGCTATGGCTACACCTTC. Encoded protein: CASSSRTGGSSYGYTF. The variable domain in full, with the rest retrieved from reference TRBV5-1 and TRBJ1-2, is KAGVTQTPRYLIKTRGQQVTLSCSPISGHRSVSWYQQTPGQGLQFLFEYFSETQRNKGNFPGRFSGRQFSNSRSEMNVSTLELGDSALYLCASSSRTGGSSYGYTFGSGTRLTVV.

This chain uses TRBV3-1 with TRBJ2-1; tentatively, D is TRBD1 (6 bases). CDR3 length equals 16 residues. Germline assignment: CDR1 LGHDT and CDR2 YNNKEL (reference sequence). V shed 0 bases and J shed 6 bases, with 15 bases lying between them. CDR3 residues: CASSQENRVISNEQFF. The CDR3 DNA sequence: TGTGCCAGCAGCCAAGAAAACAGGGTGATCTCCAATGAGCAGTTCTTC.

This clonotype was counted at least ten times. One end of the junction fails to match germline, which may point to a read error. The J gene is TRBJ2-3, the V gene TRBV7-3, with 10 bases lining up with TRBD2. Per the germline V gene, CDR1 is SGHTA and CDR2 is FQGTGA. This CDR3 has 17 amino acids. The CDR3 is CASSQDGLAVITDTQYF. The CDR3 nucleotides read TGCGCCAGCAGCCAAGACGGACTAGCGGTTATCACAGATACGCAGTATTTT.

The chain couples TRBV30 to TRBJ2-5; D not resolved. In germline, CDR1 is GTSNPN, CDR2 SVGIG (reference sequence). The CDR3 is 13 amino acids. V shed 2 bases and J shed 3 bases, with 10 bases lying between them. This CDR3 reads CAWSRTEKETQYF. The CDR3 nucleotides read TGTGCCTGGAGTCGAACAGAGAAAGAGACCCAGTACTTC.

The chain is built from TRBV19 and TRBJ1-2, with 7 bases that match TRBD1. This CDR3 region has 18 residues. The V gene end was trimmed by 5 bases and the J gene end by 1 base; junction bases not matched to a gene: 16. The germline gives CDR1 LNHDA, CDR2 SQIVND (reference sequence). The CDR3 sequence is CASSVTGVPGVDNYGYTF. CDR3 bases: TGTGCCAGTAGTGTTACAGGGGTCCCGGGCGTAGATAACTATGGCTACACCTTC.